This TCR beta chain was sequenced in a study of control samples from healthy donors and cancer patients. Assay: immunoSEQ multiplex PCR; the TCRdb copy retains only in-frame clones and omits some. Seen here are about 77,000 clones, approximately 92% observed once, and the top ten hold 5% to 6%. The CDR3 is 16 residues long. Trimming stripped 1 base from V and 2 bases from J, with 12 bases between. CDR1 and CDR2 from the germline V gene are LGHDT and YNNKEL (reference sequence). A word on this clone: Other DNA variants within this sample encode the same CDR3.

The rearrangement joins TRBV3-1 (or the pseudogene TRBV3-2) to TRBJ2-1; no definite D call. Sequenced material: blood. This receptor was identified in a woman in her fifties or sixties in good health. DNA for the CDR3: TGTGCCAGCAGCCAAGTCGGCGGTCGAACCTACAATGAGCAGTTCTTC. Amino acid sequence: CASSQVGGRTYNEQFF.